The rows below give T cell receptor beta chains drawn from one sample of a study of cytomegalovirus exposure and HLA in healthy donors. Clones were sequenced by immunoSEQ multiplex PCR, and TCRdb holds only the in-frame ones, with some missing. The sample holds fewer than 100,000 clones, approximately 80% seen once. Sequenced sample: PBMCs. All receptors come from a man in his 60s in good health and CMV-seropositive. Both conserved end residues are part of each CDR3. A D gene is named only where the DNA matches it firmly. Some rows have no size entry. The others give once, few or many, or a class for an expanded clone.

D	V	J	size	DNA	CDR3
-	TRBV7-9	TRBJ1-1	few	TGTGCCAGCAGCTTATATGCTGAAGCTTTCTTT	CASSLYAEAFF
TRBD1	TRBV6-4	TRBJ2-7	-	TGTGCCAGCAGTGAATCCGGGACAGCCTACTACGAGCAGTACTTC	CASSESGTAYYEQYF
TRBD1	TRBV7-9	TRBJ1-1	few	TGTGCCAGCAGCGAGGACAGGGATGTTGAAGCTTTCTTT	CASSEDRDVEAFF
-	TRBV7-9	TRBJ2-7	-	TGTGCCAGCAGCTTAGGAGTCTACGAGCAGTACTTC	CASSLGVYEQYF
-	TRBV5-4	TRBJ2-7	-	TGTGCCAGCAGGCAGCTGGACAGTTACGAGCAGTACTTC	CASRQLDSYEQYF
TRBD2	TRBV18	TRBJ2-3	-	TGTGCCAGCTCACCAGGCCCTAGCGGGGAGTATTTT	CASSPGPSGEYF
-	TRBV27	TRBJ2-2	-	TGTGCCAGCAGGGGGGCCGCCGGGGTTACCGGGGAGCTGTTTTTT	CASRGAAGVTGELFF
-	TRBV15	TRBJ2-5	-	TGTGCCACCAGCAGAGCGGGCAGGGTCTGGGAGACCCAGTACTTC	CATSRAGRVWETQYF
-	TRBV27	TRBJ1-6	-	TGTGCCAGCGCGGCCTCCTATAATTCACCCCTCCACTTT	CASAASYNSPLHF
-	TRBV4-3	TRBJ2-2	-	TGCGCCAGCAGCCACAACAGGGACACCGGGGAGCTGTTTTTT	CASSHNRDTGELFF
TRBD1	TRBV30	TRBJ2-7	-	TGTGCCTGGAGGCGGACAGGGGCCTACGAGCAGTACTTC	CAWRRTGAYEQYF
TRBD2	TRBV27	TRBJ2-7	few	TGTGCCAGCAGCCCGGGAAGAGGGGAGGGCGAGCAGTACTTC	CASSPGRGEGEQYF
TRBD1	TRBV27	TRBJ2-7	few	TGTGCCAGCAACCCACAGGGGACCCCCTATTCCTACGAGCAGTACTTC	CASNPQGTPYSYEQYF
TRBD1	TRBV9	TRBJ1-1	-	TGTGCCAGCAGCGTAGGAGGGGGCAAAGCTTTCTTT	CASSVGGGKAFF
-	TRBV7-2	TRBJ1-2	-	TGTGCCAGCAGCGTGAACAGGGTCACGGTGGAGGGCTACACCTTC	CASSVNRVTVEGYTF
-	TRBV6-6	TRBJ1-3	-	TGTGCCAGCAGTTACCCTGGCGGCTCTGGAAACACCATATATTTT	CASSYPGGSGNTIYF
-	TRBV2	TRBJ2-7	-	TGTGCCAGCAGTCTCAGCTCCTACGAGCAGTACTTC	CASSLSSYEQYF
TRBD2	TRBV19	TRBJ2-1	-	TGTGCCAGTAGTTCCTCCCCGACTAGCGGGGGACCTCGTGAGCAGTTCTTC	CASSSSPTSGGPREQFF
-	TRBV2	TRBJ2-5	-	TGTGCCATCCCGTGGGGTCTAGCAACAGAAGAGACCCAGTACTTC	CAIPWGLATEETQYF
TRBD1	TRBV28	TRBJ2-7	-	TGTGCCAGCAGTTTTCCCCCTGGGGGACAGGGACACTACGAGCAGTACTTC	CASSFPPGGQGHYEQYF
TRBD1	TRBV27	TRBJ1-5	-	TGTGCCAGCGCTGACAGGGGACATCAGCCCCAGCATTTT	CASADRGHQPQHF
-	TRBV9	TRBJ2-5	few	TGTGCCAGCGGCGAGACAGGTCGGGAGACCCAGTACTTC	CASGETGRETQYF
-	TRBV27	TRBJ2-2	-	TGTGCCAGCAGTTCCCGTCTGAGGACCGGGGAGCTGTTTTTT	CASSSRLRTGELFF
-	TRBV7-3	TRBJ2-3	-	TGTGCCAGCAGCTCCATTGCGGGCCCTAGCACAGATACGCAGTATTTT	CASSSIAGPSTDTQYF
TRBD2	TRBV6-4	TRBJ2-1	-	TGTGCCAGCAGTGCACGGCCTAGCGGGGGGGTCCAAGTCAATGAGCAGTTCTTC	CASSARPSGGVQVNEQFF
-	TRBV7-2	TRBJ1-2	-	TGTGCCAGCAGCTTAGGGTCGGTGATCGGCTACACCTTC	CASSLGSVIGYTF
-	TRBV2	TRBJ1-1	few	TGTGCCAGCAGTGATAGACATCCACTCACTGAAGCTTTCTTT	CASSDRHPLTEAFF
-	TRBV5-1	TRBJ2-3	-	TGCGCCAGCAGCTTGGGACAGATCTCAGATACGCAGTATTTT	CASSLGQISDTQYF
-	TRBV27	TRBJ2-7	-	TGTGCCAGCAGTTTAAAGTCCAGGGGGGTCTACGAGCAGTACTTC	CASSLKSRGVYEQYF
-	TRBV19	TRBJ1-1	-	TGTGCCAGTAGTATAGAGGGCCCTGAAGCTTTCTTT	CASSIEGPEAFF
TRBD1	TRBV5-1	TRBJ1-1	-	TGCGCCAGCAGCATACAGGGGGGGGACACTGAAGCTTTCTTT	CASSIQGGDTEAFF
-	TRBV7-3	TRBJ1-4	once	TGTGCCAGCAGCGAAACCCAGGTAGGTGAAAAACTGTTTTTT	CASSETQVGEKLFF
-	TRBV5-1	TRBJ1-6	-	TGCGCCAGCAGCTTACTGACAGCCCGACTCTATAATTCACCCCTCCACTTT	CASSLLTARLYNSPLHF
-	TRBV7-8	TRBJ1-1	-	TGTGCCAGCAGCCCTAGGGGGGGGAGGTCTATGAACACTGAAGCTTTCTTT	CASSPRGGRSMNTEAFF
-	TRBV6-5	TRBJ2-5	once	TGTGCCAGCAGTTACTCAGGGGGGAGGGGGACCCAGTACTTC	CASSYSGGRGTQYF
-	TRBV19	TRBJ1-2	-	TGTGCCAGTAGTAAGGGAGGGTATGGCTACACCTTC	CASSKGGYGYTF
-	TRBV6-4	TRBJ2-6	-	TGTGCCAGCAGTGACTCAGGGGTCTCTGGGGCCAACGTCCTGACTTTC	CASSDSGVSGANVLTF
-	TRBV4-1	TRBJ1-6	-	TGCGCCAGCAGCCAAGATCCGGGGGGTATAGGTTCACCCCTCCACTTT	CASSQDPGGIGSPLHF
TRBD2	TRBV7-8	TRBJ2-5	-	TGTGCCAGCAGCTTATTATTGGGGACTAGCGGCCAAGAGACCCAGTACTTC	CASSLLLGTSGQETQYF
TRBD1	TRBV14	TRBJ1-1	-	TGTGCCAGCAGCCAAGATTTCGGGACAGGGGGCACTGAAGCTTTCTTT	CASSQDFGTGGTEAFF
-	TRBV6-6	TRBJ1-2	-	TGTGCCAGCAGTTACTCGGAGATTAACTATGGCTACACCTTC	CASSYSEINYGYTF
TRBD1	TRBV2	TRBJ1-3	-	TGTGCCAGCAGTCGAGGACAGGGATTAATTGGAAACACCATATATTTT	CASSRGQGLIGNTIYF
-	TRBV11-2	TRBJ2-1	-	TGTGCCAGCAGCCCTCATCGACTATACAATGAGCAGTTCTTC	CASSPHRLYNEQFF
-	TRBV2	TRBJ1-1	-	TGTGCCAGCAGTGATTTTCGACAGACTGAAGCTTTCTTT	CASSDFRQTEAFF
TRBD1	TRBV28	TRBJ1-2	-	TGTGCCAGCAGAAGGGACGGGACAGTATATGGCTACACCTTC	CASRRDGTVYGYTF
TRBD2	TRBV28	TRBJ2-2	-	TGTGCCAGCCTTCGGGGAGGGGTCGGCGGGGAGCTGTTTTTT	CASLRGGVGGELFF
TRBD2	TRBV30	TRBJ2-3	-	TGTGCCTGGGGAGGGACTAGCACGCAGTATTTT	CAWGGTSTQYF
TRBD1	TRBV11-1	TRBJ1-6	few	TGTGCCAGCAGCTCTAGACAGGGCCACAATTCACCCCTCCACTTT	CASSSRQGHNSPLHF
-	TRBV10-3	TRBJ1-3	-	TGTGCCATCAGTCAGGGTGGAAACACCATATATTTT	CAISQGGNTIYF
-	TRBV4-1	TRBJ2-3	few	TGCGCCAGCGCCCCCCCAGGCACAGATACGCAGTATTTT	CASAPPGTDTQYF
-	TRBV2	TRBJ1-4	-	TGTGCCAGCAGTGGGAGGGCAGCGGGATGGGTTAATGAAAAACTGTTTTTT	CASSGRAAGWVNEKLFF
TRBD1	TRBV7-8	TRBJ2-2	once	TGTGCCAGCAGCTATAGACAGGGGAATGCGAACACCGGGGAGCTGTTTTTT	CASSYRQGNANTGELFF
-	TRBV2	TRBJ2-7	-	TGTGCCAGCAGTGAAGCGCTTCAGGGAATGGGCGAGCAGTACTTC	CASSEALQGMGEQYF
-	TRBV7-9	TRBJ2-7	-	TGTGCCAGCAGCTTAGGACAGGTATGGGTCGAGCAGTACTTC	CASSLGQVWVEQYF
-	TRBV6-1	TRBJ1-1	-	TGTGCCAGCAGTGAAGTCGCAGGGATGAACACTGAAGCTTTCTTT	CASSEVAGMNTEAFF
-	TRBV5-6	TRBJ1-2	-	TGTGCCAGCAGCTCCAGACAGACTAACTATGGCTACACCTTC	CASSSRQTNYGYTF
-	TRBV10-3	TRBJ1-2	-	TGTGCCATCAGTGCACACGGGTTAGACGACTATGGCTACACCTTC	CAISAHGLDDYGYTF
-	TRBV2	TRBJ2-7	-	TGTGCCAGCAGTGTCGGGGAATCCTACGAGCAGTACTTC	CASSVGESYEQYF
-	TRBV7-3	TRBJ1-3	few	TGTGCCAGCAGCTTACCTCCTGGAAACACCATATATTTT	CASSLPPGNTIYF
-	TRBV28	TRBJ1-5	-	TGTGCCAGCAGTTTCGGGGGGGCCAATTCCCAGCCCCAGCATTTT	CASSFGGANSQPQHF